Described below is a single T cell receptor beta chain sequence and its context. The antigen remains undetermined. This sample was included in a study of T cell repertoires in breast cancer. Paired alpha-beta TCRs of CD8+ T cells were analyzed by expanded emulsion RT-PCR. Germline V gives CDR1 SGHRS, CDR2 YFSETQ. This CDR3 has 13 residues. The V end was cut by 0 bases, the J end by 4 bases, with 8 bases between. A second nested PCR with blocking oligonucleotides suppressed unpaired genes. Emulsion RT-PCR used roughly 5,000-260,000 T cells and C-region, Stepout, V-region primers. A single record per CDR3 protein comes from TCRdb applying MiXCR to the emulsion pairing reads. Here the sample spans tens of thousands of distinct CDR3 sequences, about 50% being singletons. Broader study findings: Roughly 20 TCR pairs recurred across seven or more tumors but rarely in control blood. This emulsion RT-PCR profile was considered qualitative rather than quantitative. Shared TCRs had various nucleotide encodings, suggesting antigen-based selection and expansion.

The genes are TRBV5-1 and TRBJ2-7; weak D call: TRBD1 (6 bases). What was sequenced was CD8+ T cells. This TCR was recovered from a pool of human donors with breast cancer or a healthy control (not recorded which). CDR3 amino acids: CASSLGTVYEQYF. The CDR3 coding sequence is TGCGCCAGCAGCTTGGGGACAGTGTACGAGCAGTACTTC.